This is a list of T cell receptor beta chains from one sample in a study of cytomegalovirus exposure and HLA in healthy donors. Generated by immunoSEQ multiplex PCR, the TCRdb table keeps only in-frame clones and is missing some. The repertoire includes some 140,000 clones, 79% of them detected once, and approximately 6.2% sits in the top ten. Sample: PBMCs. Receptors originate from a man in his forties or fifties in good health and CMV-seropositive. The CDR3 runs from the conserved cysteine through the conserved F or W. D genes are given only for firm matches. The size field is filled for only some rows; it gives once, few, many or a size class.

TRBV30	TRBJ1-2	NA	NA	CAWSVGGLAGCTF	TGTGCCTGGAGTGTAGGTGGACTTGCGGGGTGCACCTTC
TRBV10-3	TRBJ2-6	NA	TRBD1	CAISGQISGANVLTF	TGTGCCATCTCGGGACAGATCTCTGGGGCCAACGTCCTGACTTTC
TRBV2	TRBJ1-6	few	TRBD1	CASSERGTGFSPLHF	TGTGCCAGCAGTGAACGGGGGACAGGGTTTTCACCCCTCCACTTT
TRBV7-2	TRBJ1-5	NA	TRBD1	CASSFIPRDRLNQPQHF	TGTGCCAGCAGCTTCATACCCCGGGACAGGCTCAATCAGCCCCAGCATTTT
TRBV21-1	TRBJ2-7	NA	NA	CASSPRPGTGNRTYEQYF	TGTGCCAGCAGCCCACGTCCCGGGACAGGGAATAGGACCTACGAGCAGTACTTC
TRBV5-1	TRBJ2-5	once	TRBD2	CASSPEVAGGETQYF	TGCGCCAGCAGCCCCGAGGTAGCGGGAGGAGAGACCCAGTACTTC
TRBV6-1	TRBJ2-7	once	NA	CASIIRTGRAYEQYF	TGTGCCAGCATTATACGGACCGGGAGAGCCTACGAGCAGTACTTC
TRBV7-9	TRBJ2-7	few	NA	CASSYGTSSYEQYF	TGTGCCAGCAGCTATGGGACATCCTCCTACGAGCAGTACTTC
TRBV10-3	TRBJ2-3	NA	NA	CAISESRLSTDTQYF	TGTGCCATCAGTGAGTCGAGACTTTCCACAGATACGCAGTATTTT
TRBV18	TRBJ2-3	NA	TRBD2	CASSPPSGTSTDTQYF	TGTGCCAGCTCACCTCCCAGCGGGACTAGCACAGATACGCAGTATTTT
TRBV5-1	TRBJ1-1	NA	NA	CASSLAGGGSSEAFF	TGCGCCAGCAGCTTGGCAGGCGGGGGGTCGTCTGAAGCTTTCTTT
TRBV11-3	TRBJ1-5	few	NA	CASSLASWGDNQPQHF	TGTGCCAGCAGCTTAGCCAGTTGGGGGGACAATCAGCCCCAGCATTTT
TRBV10-3	TRBJ2-7	NA	TRBD1	CAISESRQGASYEQYF	TGTGCCATCAGTGAGTCCCGACAGGGGGCTTCCTACGAGCAGTACTTC
TRBV11-2	TRBJ1-1	NA	TRBD1	CASSFRDRGLLRAEAFF	TGTGCCAGCAGCTTCCGGGACAGGGGGCTCTTGCGGGCTGAAGCTTTCTTT
TRBV7-9	TRBJ1-1	few	NA	CASSRELGAKNTEAFF	TGTGCCAGCAGCCGAGAGTTAGGGGCGAAGAACACTGAAGCTTTCTTT
TRBV11-3	TRBJ2-3	once	NA	CASSLGGARSQYF	TGTGCCAGCAGCTTGGGGGGAGCCCGATCGCAGTATTTT
TRBV13	TRBJ2-2	NA	TRBD2	CASSRQRENRAGELFF	TGTGCCAGCAGCCGACAGCGGGAGAATCGGGCCGGGGAGCTGTTTTTT
TRBV10-1	TRBJ2-1	NA	TRBD2	CASSALAEYNEQFF	TGCGCCAGCAGTGCCCTAGCGGAGTACAATGAGCAGTTCTTC
TRBV27	TRBJ2-2	NA	TRBD1	CASSFPGTGNTGELFF	TGTGCCAGCAGTTTCCCCGGGACAGGAAACACCGGGGAGCTGTTTTTT
TRBV4-2	TRBJ2-7	NA	TRBD2	CASSPLTSGTVYEQYF	TGTGCCAGCAGCCCCTTGACTAGCGGGACCGTCTACGAGCAGTACTTC
TRBV25-1	TRBJ1-4	NA	NA	CASSSHGINEKLFF	TGTGCCAGCAGTAGCCACGGTATTAATGAAAAACTGTTTTTT
TRBV6-5	TRBJ2-1	NA	TRBD2	CASRTGTSDYNEQFF	TGTGCCAGCAGAACCGGGACTAGCGACTACAATGAGCAGTTCTTC
TRBV7-6	TRBJ2-2	NA	NA	CASSLATFEAANTGELFF	TGTGCCAGCAGCTTAGCGACCTTTGAGGCGGCCAACACCGGGGAGCTGTTTTTT
TRBV2	TRBJ1-5	NA	NA	CASRNRAGQPQHF	TGTGCCAGCAGAAACAGGGCCGGTCAGCCCCAGCATTTT
TRBV7-2	TRBJ2-7	NA	NA	CASSYDGGTYEQYF	TGTGCCAGCAGCTACGACGGCGGGACCTACGAGCAGTACTTC
TRBV19	TRBJ1-1	NA	NA	CASSINRNTEAFF	TGTGCCAGTAGTATTAACAGGAACACTGAAGCTTTCTTT
TRBV4-2	TRBJ2-7	few	TRBD2	CASSQEGGSSYEQYF	TGTGCCAGCAGCCAAGAGGGAGGGAGCTCCTACGAGCAGTACTTC
TRBV7-3	TRBJ1-2	NA	TRBD1	CASSLNGDRPAF	TGTGCCAGCAGCTTAAACGGGGACAGGCCCGCTTTC
TRBV30	TRBJ1-2	NA	NA	CAWSVWVGGTNYGYTF	TGTGCCTGGAGTGTATGGGTGGGGGGGACTAACTATGGCTACACCTTC
TRBV5-1	TRBJ1-1	NA	NA	CASSLGGSLTEAFF	TGCGCCAGCAGCTTGGGGGGCAGCCTTACTGAAGCTTTCTTT
TRBV6-1	TRBJ1-5	NA	NA	CASSENAVSQHF	TGTGCCAGCAGTGAAAATGCAGTGTCCCAGCATTTT
TRBV19	TRBJ2-1	NA	TRBD2	CASSILAGANNEQFF	TGTGCCAGTAGTATTCTAGCGGGAGCGAACAATGAGCAGTTCTTC
TRBV27	TRBJ1-1	NA	NA	CASSRAGTEAFF	TGTGCCAGCAGTCGAGCAGGGACTGAAGCTTTCTTT
TRBV10-3	TRBJ2-3	NA	TRBD2	CAISGPRTSGTPDTQYF	TGTGCCATCAGTGGGCCGAGGACTAGCGGGACACCTGATACGCAGTATTTT
TRBV30	TRBJ2-3	NA	TRBD2	CAWSPRTSGSGTDTQYF	TGTGCCTGGAGTCCGAGGACTAGCGGGAGTGGAACAGATACGCAGTATTTT
TRBV29-1	TRBJ1-1	NA	TRBD1	CSVRQGTQTEAFF	TGCAGCGTTCGACAGGGCACGCAAACTGAAGCTTTCTTT
TRBV2	TRBJ2-5	once	NA	CASSEGYLTKEQYF	TGTGCCAGCAGTGAGGGGTACTTGACTAAAGAGCAGTACTTC
TRBV7-9	TRBJ1-1	NA	TRBD1	CASSSGQGFTEAFF	TGTGCCAGCAGCTCGGGACAGGGGTTTACTGAAGCTTTCTTT
TRBV19	TRBJ1-1	NA	NA	CASSSQTGTEAFF	TGTGCCAGTAGTTCACAGACAGGAACTGAAGCTTTCTTT
TRBV5-6	TRBJ2-5	NA	TRBD1	CASSSTATGKETQYF	TGTGCCAGCAGCTCCACTGCGACAGGGAAAGAGACCCAGTACTTC
TRBV5-1	TRBJ2-2	NA	TRBD1	CASSSGQGHTGELFF	TGCGCCAGCAGCTCCGGACAGGGGCACACCGGGGAGCTGTTTTTT
TRBV4-2	TRBJ2-7	NA	NA	CASSQDLGGSYEQYF	TGTGCCAGCAGCCAAGATCTCGGGGGATCGTACGAGCAGTACTTC
TRBV5-1	TRBJ1-4	NA	TRBD1	CASSLGTGDEKLFF	TGCGCCAGCAGCTTAGGGACAGGGGATGAAAAACTGTTTTTT
TRBV5-1	TRBJ2-7	NA	NA	CASSLYYEQYF	TGCGCCAGCAGCTTATACTACGAGCAGTACTTC
TRBV5-1	TRBJ2-1	NA	TRBD1	CASSTHYRGNEQFF	TGCGCCAGCAGCACCCATTACAGGGGGAATGAGCAGTTCTTC
TRBV27	TRBJ1-4	once	TRBD1	CASSTNRGWNEKLFF	TGTGCCAGCAGCACCAACAGGGGGTGGAATGAAAAACTGTTTTTT
TRBV5-4	TRBJ1-4	NA	NA	CASSPEPTGYEKLFF	TGTGCCAGCAGCCCCGAACCCACAGGGTATGAAAAACTGTTTTTT
TRBV25-1	TRBJ2-5	NA	TRBD1	CASSRTRDRRLQETQYF	TGTGCCAGCAGCCGAACCCGGGACAGAAGGCTCCAAGAGACCCAGTACTTC
TRBV30	TRBJ2-7	NA	TRBD2	CAWRFREGLYEQYF	TGTGCCTGGAGGTTCCGGGAGGGCCTATACGAGCAGTACTTC
TRBV7-9	TRBJ1-2	NA	NA	CSSSLGRDYGYTF	TGTTCCAGCAGCTTAGGACGGGACTATGGCTACACCTTC
TRBV29-1	TRBJ2-1	once	TRBD2	CSVLAGGSLGEQFF	TGCAGCGTCCTAGCGGGAGGCTCTTTGGGGGAGCAGTTCTTC
TRBV4-1	TRBJ2-7	NA	TRBD2	CASSQLFLAGGYEQYF	TGCGCCAGCAGCCAACTATTTCTAGCGGGAGGTTACGAGCAGTACTTC
TRBV18	TRBJ1-5	NA	NA	CASSPHGTGPQHF	TGTGCCAGCTCACCTCACGGTACAGGGCCCCAGCATTTT
TRBV2	TRBJ1-1	NA	NA	CASRARLNTEAFF	TGTGCCAGCAGAGCCCGCTTGAACACTGAAGCTTTCTTT
TRBV6-1	TRBJ2-7	few	NA	CASSVAGSGDYEQYF	TGTGCCAGTAGCGTCGCCGGGTCAGGGGACTACGAGCAGTACTTC